The rows below give T cell receptor beta chains drawn from one sample of a study of molecular identifiers for immune sequencing clone quantification. TCRdb used MiXCR to reprocess the PCR reads, holding one entry per CDR3 protein. The top ten clones hold approximately 0.8% of a sample with tens of thousands of distinct CDR3 sequences, around 25% of them seen once. The specimen sequenced was naive CD8+ T cells from blood, with Jurkat cell RNA spiked in. These receptors were taken from a human donor in good health. Some libraries in this study had Jurkat cell RNA spiked in. Both conserved end residues are part of each CDR3. Fields, in order: V gene, clone size, J gene, D gene, CDR3 protein, CDR3 DNA. A D gene is named only where the DNA matches it firmly. Size tells how often a clone was seen (once, few, many) or the class of an expanded clone, and some rows leave it out.

TRBV20-1	NA	TRBJ2-1	TRBD2	CSARARRLAGGLAYYNEQFF	TGCAGTGCTAGAGCCCGCAGACTAGCGGGAGGGCTGGCCTACTACAATGAGCAGTTCTTC
TRBV6-5	many	TRBJ2-5	NA	CASSYSSRLETQYF	TGTGCCAGCAGTTACTCGAGTCGCCTTGAGACCCAGTACTTC
TRBV6-5	many	TRBJ2-1	TRBD2	CASSLAWRESSSYNEQFF	TGTGCCAGCAGTTTGGCTTGGCGGGAGTCGAGCTCCTACAATGAGCAGTTCTTC
TRBV27	many	TRBJ2-1	TRBD2	CASSLAGGKVGQLEQFF	TGTGCCAGCAGTTTAGCGGGAGGGAAGGTAGGACAACTGGAGCAGTTCTTC
TRBV4-1	few	TRBJ2-1	TRBD2	CASSQLYSGGAGNAQFF	TGCGCCAGCAGCCAATTATATAGCGGGGGGGCCGGCAATGCGCAGTTCTTC
TRBV5-6	NA	TRBJ1-2	NA	CASSFWRVRFLYGYTF	TGTGCCAGCAGCTTTTGGCGCGTCAGGTTCTTGTATGGCTACACCTTC
TRBV7-2	NA	TRBJ2-2	NA	CAGSLLPSGAGELFF	TGTGCCGGCAGCTTATTACCTAGTGGAGCCGGGGAGCTGTTTTTT
TRBV6-2/TRBV6-3	few	TRBJ1-5	NA	CASSPTPSYQPQHF	TGTGCCAGCAGTCCGACTCCTTCTTATCAGCCCCAGCATTTT
TRBV27	NA	TRBJ2-5	NA	CASSLLVPRRQETQYF	TGTGCCAGCAGTTTATTGGTCCCGCGCCGCCAAGAGACCCAGTACTTC
TRBV28	few	TRBJ2-1	NA	CASSLREQGGDEQFF	TGTGCCAGCAGTTTACGAGAACAGGGCGGCGATGAGCAGTTCTTC
TRBV27	many	TRBJ2-7	TRBD2	CASSLGAPGGYEQYF	TGTGCCAGCAGTTTAGGGGCCCCGGGGGGCTACGAGCAGTACTTC
TRBV7-3	NA	TRBJ2-7	TRBD2	CASSLFAGGQYEQYF	TGTGCCAGCAGCTTATTTGCGGGGGGCCAATACGAGCAGTACTTC
TRBV12-3/TRBV12-4	few	TRBJ2-1	TRBD2	CASSFGAGGYNEQFF	TGTGCCAGCAGTTTCGGAGCGGGAGGTTACAATGAGCAGTTCTTC
TRBV28	many	TRBJ2-3	NA	CASPPPLGTSTDTQYF	TGTGCCAGCCCACCCCCCTTAGGAACTAGCACAGATACGCAGTATTTT
TRBV6-2/TRBV6-3	NA	TRBJ2-5	NA	CASNLGRTQYF	TGTGCCAGCAATCTAGGGCGGACCCAGTACTTC